These 28 T cell receptor beta chains were sequenced from one sample in a study of shared clonotypes between healthy human individuals. Assay used: immunoSEQ multiplex PCR; TCRdb lists only in-frame clones, some missing. The sample has hundreds of thousands of clones; about 95% are singletons. Sequences were obtained from naive CD4+ T cells sorted from blood. Subset here: CD45RA+ positively selected. These receptors all come from a woman aged 25 to 39 in good health.

The J gene is TRBJ2-5, the V gene TRBV7-9; 8 positions match TRBD1. The CDR3 is 14 amino acids. Losses at the gene ends were 4 bases for V and 1 base for J; bases not matched to a gene: 2. Germline assignment: CDR1 SEHNR and CDR2 FQNEAQ (reference sequence). CDR3 region: CASSSDRVQETQYF. In DNA, the CDR3 is TGTGCCAGCAGCTCGGACAGGGTCCAAGAGACCCAGTACTTC.

The rearrangement links TRBV10-3 to TRBJ1-2; D is ambiguous. The ends were cut back, 3 bases at V and 3 bases at J, with 14 bases in the middle. Germline values: CDR1 ENHRY, CDR2 SYGVKD. This CDR3 spans 15 amino acids. CDR3 bases: TGTGCCATCAGTGATAGAGGGCTGATCGACTATGGCTACACCTTC. It codes for CAISDRGLIDYGYTF.

This chain connects TRBV5-4 to TRBJ2-3, with D maybe TRBD2 (5 bases). Trimming stripped 2 bases from V and 6 bases from J, with 10 bases between. Per germline, CDR1 SGHNT and CDR2 YYREEE (reference sequence). The CDR3 runs to 13 residues. Here the CDR3 reads CASSLLVSDTQYF. In DNA, the CDR3 is TGTGCCAGCAGCTTACTAGTATCGGATACGCAGTATTTT.

The chain joins TRBV28 to TRBJ2-4, with 12 bases fitting TRBD2. The germline CDR1 and CDR2 sequences are MDHEN and SYDVKM. J lost 0 bases, V lost 4 bases, and 10 bases had no gene match. The CDR3 is made up of 19 amino acids. The CDR3 reads CASSWLGLAGKAAKNIQYF. CDR3 DNA sequence: TGTGCCAGCAGTTGGTTGGGACTAGCGGGCAAGGCAGCCAAAAACATTCAGTACTTC.

In this sample, this clone turned up a few times. The J gene is TRBJ2-7, the V gene TRBV20-1; D gene unclear. Trimming took off 6 bases at V and 2 bases at J, with 8 bases between the two ends. CDR3 size: 11 residues. Per the germline V gene, CDR1 is DFQATT and CDR2 is SNEGSKA (reference sequence). This chain's CDR3 is CSAITTYEQYF. The CDR3, as DNA: TGCAGTGCCATAACGACCTACGAGCAGTACTTC.

This sequence joins TRBV6-6 and TRBJ2-7; TRBD1 might be the D (6 bases). Trimming took 3 bases from V and 5 from J, leaving 20 bases between them. CDR1 is MNHNY and CDR2 is SVGAGI in the germline V gene (reference sequence). The CDR3 has 16 amino acids. The chain's CDR3 is CASSYTGTTAPNEQYF. The CDR3 bases are TGTGCCAGCAGTTATACCGGGACAACCGCCCCCAACGAGCAGTACTTC.

This clone appeared once. The chain has TRBV10-1 and TRBJ2-6; 8 positions agree with TRBD1. The length of the CDR3 is 18 residues. Germline CDR1 and CDR2: WNHNN and SYGVQD (reference sequence). With V trimmed by 3 bases and J by 0 bases, 7 bases remained unmatched. In DNA, the CDR3 is TGCGCCAGCAGTGACCATCGGACAGGGCTCTCTGGGGCCAACGTCCTGACTTTC. It specifies CASSDHRTGLSGANVLTF.

V gene TRBV6-5 combines with J gene TRBJ2-2, with 11 bases that match TRBD2. Looked up from germline, CDR1 is MNHEY and CDR2 is SVGAGI. V trimming: 6 bases; J trimming: 3 bases; junction bases outside the gene matches: 3. The CDR3 totals 15 residues. The CDR3 DNA reads TGTGCCAGCAGCGGGACTAGCGGTTACACCGGGGAGCTGTTTTTT. Protein: CASSGTSGYTGELFF.

The chain joins TRBV19 to TRBJ2-7; 11 nucleotides line up with TRBD2. This CDR3 has 15 residues. Germline trimming cut 7 bases from V and 2 bases from J; bases unmatched to any gene: 7. The germline gives CDR1 LNHDA, CDR2 SQIVND (reference sequence). Here the CDR3 reads CASTAGLAGAYEQYF. The CDR3 DNA reads TGTGCCAGTACCGCAGGACTAGCGGGTGCCTACGAGCAGTACTTC.

The gene calls are TRBV28 and TRBJ1-2; D is ambiguous. The CDR3 has 17 residues. V was shortened by 3 bases and J by 2 bases, with 19 bases between the two germline ends. The germline CDR1 and CDR2 sequences are MDHEN and SYDVKM. The CDR3 bases are TGTGCCAGCAGTTTTGGTTCAGTACCCTCATTCAACTATGGCTACACCTTC. Its protein product is CASSFGSVPSFNYGYTF.

The chain links TRBV4-1 to TRBJ2-5; TRBD2 matches at 10 bases. The J call may not be correct, given that the DNA end is closer to TRBJ2-7. This CDR3 is 19 amino acids long. Germline V gene lookup returns CDR1 MGHRA and CDR2 YSYEKL. The CDR3 DNA reads as TGCGCCAGCAGCCAAGCGAAGACTAGCGGGCCTGTATCAAGCTACGAGCAGTACTTC. It translates to CASSQAKTSGPVSSYEQYF.

The rearrangement joins TRBV5-4 to TRBJ2-3; 7 bases match TRBD2. The V gene's germline CDR1 is SGHNT and CDR2 YYREEE (reference sequence). Germline trimming cut 6 bases from V and 4 bases from J; bases unmatched to any gene: 8. The CDR3 is 14 residues long. Here the CDR3 reads CASKAGNGPDTQYF. CDR3 coding DNA: TGTGCCAGCAAAGCGGGAAACGGGCCAGATACGCAGTATTTT.

The chain has TRBV7-6 and TRBJ2-3; D not certain. The CDR3 totals 19 residues. CDR1 SGHVS and CDR2 FNYEAQ come from the germline V gene. The V end was cut by 1 base, the J end by 2 bases, with 22 bases between. The CDR3 sequence is CASSLDPPYKTHYTDTQYF. CDR3 DNA: TGTGCCAGCAGCTTAGACCCTCCCTATAAGACACATTACACAGATACGCAGTATTTT.

The rearrangement links TRBV29-1 to TRBJ2-2; 11 nucleotides agree with TRBD2. After removal of 4 bases from V and 1 base from J, the junction contained 5 bases not matched to a gene. The CDR3 is 16 residues long. Germline values: CDR1 SQVTM, CDR2 ANQGSEA. The CDR3 bases are TGCAGCGTTGGAACTAGCGGGGGTGGGAACACCGGGGAGCTGTTTTTT. Protein sequence: CSVGTSGGGNTGELFF.

V gene TRBV28 combines with J gene TRBJ2-7, with D possibly being TRBD1 (6 bases). Germline V gene lookup returns CDR1 MDHEN and CDR2 SYDVKM. This CDR3 contains 14 residues. Trimming pared 6 bases from V and 2 bases from J, leaving 14 bases between. The CDR3 spells CASSVDRSTYEQYF. The CDR3 DNA sequence: TGTGCCAGCAGCGTCGACAGGAGCACCTACGAGCAGTACTTC. Together with reference TRBV28 and TRBJ2-7, the CDR3 gives the full variable domain: DVKVTQSSRYLVKRTGEKVFLECVQDMDHENMFWYRQDPGLGLRLIYFSYDVKMKEKGDIPEGYSVSREKKERFSLILESASTNQTSMYLCASSVDRSTYEQYFGPGTRLTVT.

The J gene is TRBJ1-1, the V gene TRBV28, with TRBD1 identical over 7 bases. In germline, CDR1 is MDHEN, CDR2 SYDVKM. The CDR3 contains 15 residues. Trimming at V came to 4 bases and at J to 0 bases, leaving 5 bases not matched to a gene. CDR3 DNA: TGTGCCAGCAGTTCTGGGACAGCGATGAACACTGAAGCTTTCTTT. It specifies CASSSGTAMNTEAFF.

The V call is TRBV2, the J call TRBJ2-1; TRBD2 aligns across 12 bases. The CDR3 sequence is 13 residues long. Trimming removed 7 bases from V and 15 bases from J; junction bases left unmatched: 10. Germline CDR1 is SNHLY and CDR2 is FYNNEI. Here the CDR3 reads CASNSPSGRAGFF. CDR3 sequence (DNA): TGTGCCAGCAACAGCCCTAGCGGGAGGGCCGGGTTCTTC. Together with reference TRBV2 and TRBJ2-1, the CDR3 gives the full variable domain: EPEVTQTPSHQVTQMGQEVILRCVPISNHLYFYWYRQILGQKVEFLVSFYNNEISEKSEIFDDQFSVERPDGSNFTLKIRSTKLEDSAMYFCASNSPSGRAGFFGPGTRLTVL.

This rearrangement joins TRBV5-1 to TRBJ2-2, with 11 nucleotides matching TRBD2. With 3 bases clipped from V and 4 bases from J, the junction kept 8 bases outside the gene matches. Germline loops: CDR1 SGHRS, CDR2 YFSETQ. This CDR3 region has 17 residues. The chain's CDR3 is CASSSTGTSGITGELFF. CDR3 in DNA: TGCGCCAGCAGCTCAACCGGGACTAGCGGAATCACCGGGGAGCTGTTTTTT. The entire variable domain, with the rest obtained from reference TRBV5-1 and TRBJ2-2, is as follows: KAGVTQTPRYLIKTRGQQVTLSCSPISGHRSVSWYQQTPGQGLQFLFEYFSETQRNKGNFPGRFSGRQFSNSRSEMNVSTLELGDSALYLCASSSTGTSGITGELFFGEGSRLTVL.

The chain is built from TRBV27 and TRBJ2-2, with 11 bases lining up with TRBD2. The germline V gene encodes CDR1 MNHEY and CDR2 SMNVEV (reference sequence). The V segment lost 5 bases and the J segment 4 bases; nucleotides outside the gene matches: 6. This CDR3 region has 16 residues. The CDR3 sequence: CASSPTGTSGTGELFF. CDR3 DNA sequence: TGTGCCAGCAGTCCAACCGGGACTAGCGGCACCGGGGAGCTGTTTTTT.

The chain carries TRBV5-1 and TRBJ2-3, with D perhaps matching TRBD1 (6 bases). Trimming took off 4 bases at V and 0 bases at J, with 18 bases between the two ends. Germline V gene sequence: CDR1 SGHRS, CDR2 YFSETQ. There are 17 residues in the CDR3. The CDR3 region has the DNA TGCGCCAGCAGCGGAGAACCACAGGGATTCAGCACAGATACGCAGTATTTT. Protein: CASSGEPQGFSTDTQYF.

The chain links TRBV11-2 to TRBJ2-3, with a possible D match to TRBD1 (5 bases). Trimming took 2 bases from V and 3 from J, leaving 12 bases between them. The germline V gene encodes CDR1 SGHAT and CDR2 FQNNGV. CDR3 size: 15 residues. As DNA, the CDR3 is TGTGCCAGCAGCTTACAGGGTATTATGACAGATACGCAGTATTTT. Its protein product is CASSLQGIMTDTQYF. Full variable domain (rest looked up from reference TRBV11-2 and TRBJ2-3): EAGVAQSPRYKIIEKRQSVAFWCNPISGHATLYWYQQILGQGPKLLIQFQNNGVVDDSQLPKDRFSAERLKGVDSTLKIQPAKLEDSAVYLCASSLQGIMTDTQYFGPGTRLTVL.

The chain recombines TRBV5-1 with TRBJ1-3, with 7 bases identical to TRBD1. The germline V gene encodes CDR1 SGHRS and CDR2 YFSETQ. CDR3 size: 15 residues. V lost 5 bases to trimming and J lost 0 bases; unmatched junction nucleotides: 5. The CDR3 bases are TGCGCCAGCAGGTCAGGGGGACCCTCTGGAAACACCATATATTTT. Translation: CASRSGGPSGNTIYF.

This rearrangement joins TRBV28 to TRBJ2-1, with D possibly being TRBD1 or TRBD2 (5 bases each). The CDR3 has 12 amino acids. Trimming shortened V by 1 base and J by 15 bases, and 13 bases separated the two germline ends. Per germline, CDR1 MDHEN and CDR2 SYDVKM. CDR3 residues: CASSLSPGRAFF. In nucleotides, the CDR3 is TGTGCCAGCAGTTTATCCCCAGGGCGGGCGTTCTTC.

J is TRBJ1-5 and V is TRBV10-1; D gene ambiguous. CDR3 length: 10 amino acids. Germline values: CDR1 WNHNN, CDR2 SYGVQD (reference sequence). The V end was cut by 6 bases, the J end by 11 bases, with 8 bases between. This chain's CDR3 is CASSLRAQHF. The CDR3, as DNA: TGCGCCAGCAGCCTTAGGGCCCAGCATTTT.

The V and J genes are TRBV12-1 and TRBJ2-1; the table's D call, TRBD1, was not checked against the DNA. TRBV12-1 is a recognized pseudogene. This CDR3 is built from 14 residues. Written as DNA, the CDR3 is TGTGCCAGCAGCACTCGGACAGGGTCCGATGAGCAGTTCTTC. Translation gives CASSTRTGSDEQFF.

The chain links TRBV19 to TRBJ2-7, with 10 bases matching TRBD2. The CDR3 runs 15 residues. CDR1 is LNHDA, CDR2 SQIVND, per germline (reference sequence). V lost 6 bases and J lost 2; bases outside the gene matches: 7. CDR3 protein: CASSHPGLAAYEQYF. In DNA, the CDR3 is TGTGCCAGTAGCCACCCAGGACTAGCGGCCTACGAGCAGTACTTC.

The gene calls are TRBV6-6 and TRBJ2-1; D is undetermined. The CDR3 totals 15 residues. V lost 0 bases, J lost 4 bases, and 10 bases lay in between. Germline CDR1 is MNHNY and CDR2 is SVGAGI (reference sequence). The CDR3 DNA reads as TGTGCCAGCAGTTACTCGGAGATGTTATACAATGAGCAGTTCTTC. As protein: CASSYSEMLYNEQFF.

The genes are TRBV28 and TRBJ2-5, with D tentatively TRBD2 (6 bases). The V gene lost 8 bases and the J gene lost 4 bases, with 20 bases spanning the gap. CDR3 length: 15 amino acids. From germline, CDR1 is MDHEN and CDR2 SYDVKM. The CDR3 DNA follows: TGTGCCAGCGGGGGGTCGGGGAATTGGGGAGAGACCCAGTACTTC. Encoded protein: CASGGSGNWGETQYF.